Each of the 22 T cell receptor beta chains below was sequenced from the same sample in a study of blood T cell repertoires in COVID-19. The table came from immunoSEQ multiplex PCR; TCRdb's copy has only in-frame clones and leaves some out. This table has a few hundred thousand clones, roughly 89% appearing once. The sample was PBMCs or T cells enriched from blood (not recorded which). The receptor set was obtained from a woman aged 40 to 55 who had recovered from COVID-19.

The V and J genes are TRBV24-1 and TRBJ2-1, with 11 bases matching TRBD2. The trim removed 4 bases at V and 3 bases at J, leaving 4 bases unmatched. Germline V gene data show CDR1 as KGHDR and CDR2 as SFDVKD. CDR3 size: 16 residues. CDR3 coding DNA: TGTGCCACCAGTGACCGACTAGCGGGACGCTACAATGAGCAGTTCTTC. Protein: CATSDRLAGRYNEQFF.

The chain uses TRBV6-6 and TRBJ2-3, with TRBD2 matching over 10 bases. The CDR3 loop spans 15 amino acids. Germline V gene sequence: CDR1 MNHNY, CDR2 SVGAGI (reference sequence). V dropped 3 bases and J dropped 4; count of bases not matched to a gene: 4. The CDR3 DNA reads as TGTGCCAGCAGTTATCTAGCGGGAGTACCAGATACGCAGTATTTT. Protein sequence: CASSYLAGVPDTQYF.

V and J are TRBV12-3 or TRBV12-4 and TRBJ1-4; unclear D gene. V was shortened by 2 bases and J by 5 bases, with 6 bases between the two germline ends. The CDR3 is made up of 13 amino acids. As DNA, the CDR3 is TGTGCCAGCAGTTTAAGGGAGAATGAAAAACTGTTTTTT. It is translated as CASSLRENEKLFF.

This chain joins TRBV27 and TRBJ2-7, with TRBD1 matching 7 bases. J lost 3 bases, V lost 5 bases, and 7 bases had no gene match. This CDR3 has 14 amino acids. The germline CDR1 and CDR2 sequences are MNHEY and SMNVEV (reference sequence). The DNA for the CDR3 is TGTGCCAGCAGTGGACGGGGACAGTTCTACGAGCAGTACTTC. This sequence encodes CASSGRGQFYEQYF.

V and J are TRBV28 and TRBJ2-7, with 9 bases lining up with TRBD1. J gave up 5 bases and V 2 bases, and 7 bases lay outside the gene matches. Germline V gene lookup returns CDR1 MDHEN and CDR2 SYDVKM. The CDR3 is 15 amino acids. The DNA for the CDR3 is TGTGCCAGCAGTTTAGCTTACAGGGGGCGGAACGAGCAGTACTTC. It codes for CASSLAYRGRNEQYF. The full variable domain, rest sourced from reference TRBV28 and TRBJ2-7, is DVKVTQSSRYLVKRTGEKVFLECVQDMDHENMFWYRQDPGLGLRLIYFSYDVKMKEKGDIPEGYSVSREKKERFSLILESASTNQTSMYLCASSLAYRGRNEQYFGPGTRLTVT.

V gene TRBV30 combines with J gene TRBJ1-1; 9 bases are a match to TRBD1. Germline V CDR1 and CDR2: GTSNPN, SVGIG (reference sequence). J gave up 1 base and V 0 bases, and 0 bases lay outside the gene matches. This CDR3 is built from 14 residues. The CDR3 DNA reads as TGTGCCTGGAGTGTGGGACAGGGGAACACTGAAGCTTTCTTT. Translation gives CAWSVGQGNTEAFF. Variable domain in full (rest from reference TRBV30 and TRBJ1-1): SQTIHQWPATLVQPVGSPLSLECTVEGTSNPNLYWYRQAAGRGLQLLFYSVGIGQISSEVPQNLSASRPQDRQFILSSKKLLLSDSGFYLCAWSVGQGNTEAFFGQGTRLTVV.

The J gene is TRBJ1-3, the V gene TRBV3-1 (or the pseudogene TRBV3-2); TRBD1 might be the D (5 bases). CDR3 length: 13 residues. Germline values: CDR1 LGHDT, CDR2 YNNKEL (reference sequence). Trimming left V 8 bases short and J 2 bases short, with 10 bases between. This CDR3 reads CASGTGTGNTIYF. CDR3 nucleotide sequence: TGTGCCAGCGGCACAGGTACTGGAAACACCATATATTTT.

As DNA, the CDR3 is TGTGCCAGCAGCTTAGATGGACGTCTAGCGGGAGGTTGGGGCGAGACCCAGTACTTC. Residues: CASSLDGRLAGGWGETQYF. The J gene is TRBJ2-5, the V gene TRBV11-3; TRBD2 matches at 11 bases. The CDR3 length is 19 residues. V lost 0 bases, J lost 5 bases, and 14 bases stayed unmatched. Germline V gene sequence: CDR1 SGHNT, CDR2 YENEEA.

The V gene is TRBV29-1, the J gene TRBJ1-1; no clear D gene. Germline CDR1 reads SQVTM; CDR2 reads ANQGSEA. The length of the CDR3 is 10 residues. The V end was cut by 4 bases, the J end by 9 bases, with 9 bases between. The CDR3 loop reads CSVGAVKAFF. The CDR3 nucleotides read TGCAGCGTTGGGGCAGTCAAAGCTTTCTTT.

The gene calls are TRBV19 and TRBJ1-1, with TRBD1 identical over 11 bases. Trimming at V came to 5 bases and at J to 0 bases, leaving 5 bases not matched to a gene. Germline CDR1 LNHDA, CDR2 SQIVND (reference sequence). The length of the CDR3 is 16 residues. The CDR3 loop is CASSPGTGGMNTEAFF. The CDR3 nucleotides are TGTGCCAGTAGTCCCGGGACAGGGGGGATGAACACTGAAGCTTTCTTT.

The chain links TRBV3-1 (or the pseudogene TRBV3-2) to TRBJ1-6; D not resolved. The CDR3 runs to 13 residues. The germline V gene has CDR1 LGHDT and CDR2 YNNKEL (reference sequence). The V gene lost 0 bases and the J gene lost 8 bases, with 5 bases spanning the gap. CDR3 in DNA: TGTGCCAGCAGCCAAGATCCGGATTCACCCCTCCACTTT. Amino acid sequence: CASSQDPDSPLHF.

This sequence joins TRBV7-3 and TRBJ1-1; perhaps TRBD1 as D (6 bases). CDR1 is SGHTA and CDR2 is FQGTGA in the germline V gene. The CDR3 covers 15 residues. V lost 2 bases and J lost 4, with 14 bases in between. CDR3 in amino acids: CASSLGQTQSTEAFF. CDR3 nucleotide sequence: TGTGCCAGCAGCTTAGGACAGACCCAAAGCACTGAAGCTTTCTTT.

The CDR3 DNA is TGTGCCAGCGATGGAGGGACCCCGAGCCATAGCGGAAGAGATGAGCAGTTCTTC. Protein: CASDGGTPSHSGRDEQFF. This chain uses TRBV11-2 with TRBJ2-1, with D perhaps TRBD2 (6 bases). Trimming removed 8 bases at V and 8 bases at J, with 31 bases between. Germline CDR1 reads SGHAT; CDR2 reads FQNNGV. This CDR3 has 18 amino acids.

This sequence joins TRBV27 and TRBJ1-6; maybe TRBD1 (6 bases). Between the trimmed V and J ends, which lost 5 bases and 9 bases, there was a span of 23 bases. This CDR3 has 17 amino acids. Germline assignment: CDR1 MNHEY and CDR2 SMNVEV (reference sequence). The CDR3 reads CASSIKGQQTGRSPLHF. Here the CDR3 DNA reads TGTGCCAGCAGTATAAAGGGACAACAGACAGGACGTTCACCCCTCCACTTT.

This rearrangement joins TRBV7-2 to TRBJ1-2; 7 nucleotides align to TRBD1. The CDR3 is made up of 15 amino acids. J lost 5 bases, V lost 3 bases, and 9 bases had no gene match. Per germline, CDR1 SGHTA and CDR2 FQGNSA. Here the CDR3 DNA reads TGTGCCAGCAGCTTGGCTGGGACAGAAAATTATGGCTACACCTTC. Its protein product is CASSLAGTENYGYTF.

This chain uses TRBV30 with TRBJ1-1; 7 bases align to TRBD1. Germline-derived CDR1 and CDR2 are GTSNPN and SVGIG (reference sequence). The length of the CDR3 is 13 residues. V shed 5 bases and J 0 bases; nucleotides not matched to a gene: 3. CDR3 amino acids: CAWSGQMNTEAFF. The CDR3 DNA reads TGTGCCTGGTCGGGACAGATGAACACTGAAGCTTTCTTT. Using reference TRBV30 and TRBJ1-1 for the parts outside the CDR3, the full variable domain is SQTIHQWPATLVQPVGSPLSLECTVEGTSNPNLYWYRQAAGRGLQLLFYSVGIGQISSEVPQNLSASRPQDRQFILSSKKLLLSDSGFYLCAWSGQMNTEAFFGQGTRLTVV.

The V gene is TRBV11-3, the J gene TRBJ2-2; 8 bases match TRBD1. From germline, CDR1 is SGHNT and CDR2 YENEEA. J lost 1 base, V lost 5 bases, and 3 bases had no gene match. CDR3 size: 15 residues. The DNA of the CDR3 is TGTGCCAGCAGCCTACAGGGGGTGAACACCGGGGAGCTGTTTTTT. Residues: CASSLQGVNTGELFF. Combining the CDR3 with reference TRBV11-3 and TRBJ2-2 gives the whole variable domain EAGVVQSPRYKIIEKKQPVAFWCNPISGHNTLYWYLQNLGQGPELLIRYENEEAVDDSQLPKDRFSAERLKGVDSTLKIQPAELGDSAVYLCASSLQGVNTGELFFGEGSRLTVL.

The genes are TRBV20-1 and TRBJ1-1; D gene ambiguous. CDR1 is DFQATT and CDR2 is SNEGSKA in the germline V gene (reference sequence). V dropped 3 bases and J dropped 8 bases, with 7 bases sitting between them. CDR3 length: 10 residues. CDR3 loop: CSASMQEAFF. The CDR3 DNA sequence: TGCAGTGCTAGTATGCAGGAAGCTTTCTTT.

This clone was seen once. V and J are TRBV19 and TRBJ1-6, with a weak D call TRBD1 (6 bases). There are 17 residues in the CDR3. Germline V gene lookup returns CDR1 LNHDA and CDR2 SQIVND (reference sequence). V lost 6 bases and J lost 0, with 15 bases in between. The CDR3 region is CASRDSRISSYNSPLHF. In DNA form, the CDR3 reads TGTGCCAGTAGGGACAGCCGGATAAGCTCCTATAATTCACCCCTCCACTTT.

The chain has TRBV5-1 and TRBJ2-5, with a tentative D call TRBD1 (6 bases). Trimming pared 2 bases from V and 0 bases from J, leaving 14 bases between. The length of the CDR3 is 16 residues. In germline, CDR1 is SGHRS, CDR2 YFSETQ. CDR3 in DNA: TGCGCCAGCAGCTTTATACAGGGTTTGTACCAAGAGACCCAGTACTTC. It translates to CASSFIQGLYQETQYF.

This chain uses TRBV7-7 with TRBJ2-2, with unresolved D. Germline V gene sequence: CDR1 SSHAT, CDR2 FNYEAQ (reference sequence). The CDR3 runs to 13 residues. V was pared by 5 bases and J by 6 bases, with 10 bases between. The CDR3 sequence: CASSAQLAGELFF. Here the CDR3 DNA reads TGTGCCAGCAGCGCCCAGTTGGCCGGGGAGCTGTTTTTT.

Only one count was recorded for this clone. In nucleotides, the CDR3 is TGTGCCGGAACTTTAGCGGGAGGGGGCAATGAGCAGTTCTTC. It encodes CAGTLAGGGNEQFF. V usage is TRBV2 and J usage is TRBJ2-1; TRBD2 agrees at 11 bases. J was trimmed by 6 bases and V by 11 bases; bases with no gene match: 9. Germline V gene lookup returns CDR1 SNHLY and CDR2 FYNNEI. The CDR3 has 14 amino acids. The whole variable domain, remainder taken from reference TRBV2 and TRBJ2-1, is EPEVTQTPSHQVTQMGQEVILRCVPISNHLYFYWYRQILGQKVEFLVSFYNNEISEKSEIFDDQFSVERPDGSNFTLKIRSTKLEDSAMYFCAGTLAGGGNEQFFGPGTRLTVL.